Listed here are 28 T cell receptor beta chains from one sample, sequenced in a study of blood T cell repertoires in COVID-19. The assay was immunoSEQ multiplex PCR, and TCRdb's table has in-frame clones only and misses some. The table lists fewer than 400,000 clones, just under 90% of them singletons, with about 1.8% in the top ten. Sequenced input: PBMCs or T cells enriched from blood (not recorded which). Receptor source: a young woman who had recovered from COVID-19.

The chain couples TRBV21-1 to TRBJ2-7; TRBD2 is the table's D call, not checked against the DNA. TRBV21-1 is shown as a pseudogene. The CDR3 has 14 amino acids. The CDR3 region has the DNA TGTGCCAGCAGCAAAGGGGGACTAGCTTACGAGCAGTACTTC. Its protein product is CASSKGGLAYEQYF.

The count of this clone is one. The chain recombines TRBV3-1 (or the pseudogene TRBV3-2) with TRBJ2-7; 15 nucleotides line up with TRBD2. This CDR3 comprises 18 residues. Germline trimming cut 1 base from V and 2 bases from J; bases unmatched to any gene: 6. Germline values: CDR1 LGHDT, CDR2 YNNKEL (reference sequence). This chain's CDR3 is CASSQVGLAGGPAYEQYF. For the CDR3, the DNA is TGTGCCAGCAGCCAAGTGGGACTAGCGGGGGGCCCCGCCTACGAGCAGTACTTC.

The chain links TRBV30 to TRBJ2-1; 7 positions agree with TRBD1. The CDR3 loop spans 15 amino acids. The junction had 4 bases not matched to a gene; V was cut back by 0 bases and J by 2 bases. CDR1 is GTSNPN, CDR2 SVGIG, per germline (reference sequence). CDR3 loop: CAWSVGQGAYNEQFF. CDR3 sequence (DNA): TGTGCCTGGAGTGTTGGGCAGGGGGCCTACAATGAGCAGTTCTTC.

This rearrangement joins TRBV7-3 to TRBJ1-2, with 10 bases fitting TRBD1. Trimming took 5 bases from V and 8 from J; bases not matched to a gene: 11. Germline assignment: CDR1 SGHTA and CDR2 FQGTGA. The CDR3 contains 15 residues. The CDR3 DNA follows: TGTGCCAGCAGCCCCCAACCGACAGGGGGCGGCGGCTACACCTTC. It encodes CASSPQPTGGGGYTF. Full variable domain (rest looked up from reference TRBV7-3 and TRBJ1-2): GAGVSQTPSNKVTEKGKYVELRCDPISGHTALYWYRQSLGQGPEFLIYFQGTGAADDSGLPNDRFFAVRPEGSVSTLKIQRTERGDSAVYLCASSPQPTGGGGYTFGSGTRLTVV.

In its sample, this clone was seen a few times. V and J are TRBV7-9 and TRBJ1-2; TRBD1 matches at 11 bases. CDR1 is SEHNR and CDR2 is FQNEAQ in the germline V gene (reference sequence). The CDR3 sequence is 16 residues long. V lost 0 bases, J lost 8 bases, and 8 bases stayed unmatched. CDR3 sequence reads: CASSLAMGTGGKGYTF. CDR3 sequence (DNA): TGTGCCAGCAGCTTAGCGATGGGGACAGGGGGTAAAGGCTACACCTTC. Full variable domain (rest looked up from reference TRBV7-9 and TRBJ1-2): DTGVSQNPRHKITKRGQNVTFRCDPISEHNRLYWYRQTLGQGPEFLTYFQNEAQLEKSRLLSDRFSAERPKGSFSTLEIQRTEQGDSAMYLCASSLAMGTGGKGYTFGSGTRLTVV.

The chain has TRBV27 and TRBJ2-4; 10 bases are a match to TRBD2. The CDR3 consists of 17 residues. Germline CDR1 reads MNHEY; CDR2 reads SMNVEV (reference sequence). J lost 1 base, V lost 0 bases, and 3 bases had no gene match. The CDR3 sequence: CASSLSVSGGAKNIQYF. The CDR3 nucleotides are TGTGCCAGCAGTTTATCCGTTAGCGGGGGGGCCAAAAACATTCAGTACTTC.

V and J are TRBV24-1 and TRBJ2-1; D possibly corresponds to TRBD2 (7 bases). The CDR3 covers 15 residues. Trimming removed 2 bases from V and 8 bases from J, with 15 bases in between. CDR1 KGHDR and CDR2 SFDVKD come from the germline V gene. CDR3 sequence (DNA): TGTGCCACCAGTGATTCGGCGGGGGCTATAGATGAGCAGTTCTTC. Protein sequence: CATSDSAGAIDEQFF.

The CDR3: CASSLGGTARYGYTF. The CDR3, as DNA: TGCGCCAGCAGCTTGGGGGGGACAGCCCGCTATGGCTACACCTTC. The rearrangement uses TRBV5-1 and TRBJ1-2; 7 bases match TRBD1. The germline gives CDR1 SGHRS, CDR2 YFSETQ. V dropped 0 bases and J dropped 4; count of bases not matched to a gene: 6. The CDR3 loop spans 15 amino acids.

The chain uses TRBV28 and TRBJ1-2; 7 bases align to TRBD1. Per the germline V gene, CDR1 is MDHEN and CDR2 is SYDVKM. V was clipped by 7 bases and J by 4 bases; unmatched bases: 9. This CDR3 is 14 amino acids long. The CDR3 DNA follows: TGTGCCAGCACCACGACAGGGTTCTTCTATGGCTACACCTTC. Encoded protein: CASTTTGFFYGYTF.

The rearrangement joins TRBV30 to TRBJ1-1, with TRBD1 as a possible D gene (5 bases). This CDR3 region has 13 residues. The V gene's germline CDR1 is GTSNPN and CDR2 SVGIG (reference sequence). V dropped 6 bases and J dropped 0 bases, with 11 bases sitting between them. The CDR3 spells CACRGTMNTEAFF. For the CDR3, the DNA is TGTGCCTGCCGGGGGACCATGAACACTGAAGCTTTCTTT.

The J gene is TRBJ2-1, the V gene TRBV7-3, with 8 bases that match TRBD2. Germline-derived CDR1 and CDR2 are SGHTA and FQGTGA. CDR3 length: 16 residues. After removal of 1 base from V and 3 bases from J, the junction contained 5 bases not matched to a gene. CDR3 coding DNA: TGTGCCAGCAGCTTAATGGGCGGGAGGATCTACAATGAGCAGTTCTTC. Translation gives CASSLMGGRIYNEQFF. Variable domain in full (rest from reference TRBV7-3 and TRBJ2-1): GAGVSQTPSNKVTEKGKYVELRCDPISGHTALYWYRQSLGQGPEFLIYFQGTGAADDSGLPNDRFFAVRPEGSVSTLKIQRTERGDSAVYLCASSLMGGRIYNEQFFGPGTRLTVL.

The CDR3 loop is CASSVGSTNSPLHF. CDR3 bases: TGTGCCAGCAGCGTAGGGTCTACTAATTCACCCCTCCACTTT. This rearrangement joins TRBV9 to TRBJ1-6, with D unresolved. The CDR3 extends over 14 amino acids. CDR1 is SGDLS, CDR2 YYNGEE, per germline. V was shortened by 0 bases and J by 6 bases, with 7 bases between the two germline ends.

This clone was counted only a few times. This chain connects TRBV7-7 to TRBJ2-2, with no clear D. V was pared by 6 bases and J by 5 bases, with 10 bases between. There are 13 residues in the CDR3. Looked up from germline, CDR1 is SSHAT and CDR2 is FNYEAQ (reference sequence). CDR3 region: CASSSQVTGELFF. The CDR3 region has the DNA TGTGCCAGCAGTTCGCAGGTGACCGGGGAGCTGTTTTTT.

This clone was seen once. The chain recombines TRBV12-3 or TRBV12-4 with TRBJ1-1; unclear D gene. The CDR3 runs 11 residues. V shed 7 bases and J shed 1 base, with 4 bases lying between them. Here the CDR3 reads CASTGNTEAFF. The CDR3 nucleotides are TGTGCCAGCACCGGGAACACTGAAGCTTTCTTT.

This clone is a singleton in its sample. This sequence joins TRBV19 and TRBJ2-1; 9 bases match TRBD2. The J segment lost 0 bases and the V segment lost 5 bases, leaving 5 bases of the junction unmatched. There are 16 residues in the CDR3. Germline CDR1 LNHDA, CDR2 SQIVND (reference sequence). Here the CDR3 reads CASSEAGGPSYNEQFF. The DNA for the CDR3 is TGTGCCAGTAGTGAAGCGGGAGGACCCTCCTACAATGAGCAGTTCTTC.

The chain joins TRBV10-2 to TRBJ2-7; D may be TRBD1 (6 bases). The CDR3 is 12 amino acids. The germline gives CDR1 WSHSY, CDR2 SAAADI. Trimming took off 3 bases at V and 13 bases at J, with 16 bases between the two ends. CDR3 in DNA: TGCGCCAGCAGTGAAGTACAGGGTCGAATTTACTTC. This codes for CASSEVQGRIYF.

This chain links TRBV18 with TRBJ1-5; possible D gene TRBD1, 5 bases. The V gene's germline CDR1 is KGHSH and CDR2 LQKENI. V was shortened by 0 bases and J by 2 bases, with 23 bases between the two germline ends. CDR3 length: 20 amino acids. In DNA, the CDR3 is TGTGCCAGCTCACCACCCGGGGCAGCTGCAGCGGGAGTCGGCAATCAGCCCCAGCATTTT. It yields the protein CASSPPGAAAAGVGNQPQHF.

This chain uses TRBV4-2 with TRBJ1-5; possible D gene TRBD1, 6 bases. From germline, CDR1 is LGHNA and CDR2 YNFKEQ. Trimming shortened V by 4 bases and J by 0 bases, and 10 bases separated the two germline ends. This CDR3 comprises 15 residues. The CDR3, as DNA: TGTGCCAGCAGCCCGGACAGCGATAGCAATCAGCCCCAGCATTTT. Translated: CASSPDSDSNQPQHF.

CDR3 sequence: CASGDIGGYLSNEKLFF. In DNA form, the CDR3 reads TGTGCCAGCGGCGACATCGGGGGGTACCTCTCCAATGAAAAACTGTTTTTT. This chain connects TRBV27 to TRBJ1-4, with D possibly being TRBD1 (5 bases). The CDR3 totals 17 residues. Germline V CDR1 and CDR2: MNHEY, SMNVEV (reference sequence). V lost 8 bases and J 5 bases, leaving 24 bases between the germline ends.

This clone was seen more than once but under ten times. This chain links TRBV7-8 with TRBJ1-2; 9 bases match TRBD1. V was clipped by 5 bases and J by 4 bases; unmatched bases: 5. Germline CDR1 reads SGHVS; CDR2 reads FQNEAQ. This CDR3 is 14 amino acids long. The CDR3 region has the DNA TGTGCCAGCAGCGGAGGGACAGGGACCTATGGCTACACCTTC. The encoded protein is CASSGGTGTYGYTF.

The CDR3 spells CAWSENTRSEKLFF. The CDR3 nucleotides are TGTGCCTGGAGTGAGAATACGAGGAGTGAAAAACTGTTTTTT. This chain joins TRBV30 and TRBJ1-4; D is uncertain. Germline values: CDR1 GTSNPN, CDR2 SVGIG (reference sequence). Trimming removed 1 base from V and 7 bases from J, with 13 bases in between. This CDR3 region has 14 residues.

The chain combines TRBV5-1 with TRBJ2-2, with TRBD2 matching over 8 bases. Germline values: CDR1 SGHRS, CDR2 YFSETQ. J lost 3 bases, V lost 1 base, and 5 bases had no gene match. There are 16 residues in the CDR3. In DNA form, the CDR3 reads TGCGCCAGCAGCTTGCCGGCGGGGGGCTACACCGGGGAGCTGTTTTTT. Translated: CASSLPAGGYTGELFF.

V and J are TRBV6-2 or TRBV6-3 and TRBJ2-2, with TRBD2 identical over 7 bases. The CDR3 has 15 amino acids. The V segment lost 4 bases and the J segment 2 bases; nucleotides outside the gene matches: 4. CDR1 is MNHEY, CDR2 SVGEGT, per germline. Here the CDR3 DNA reads TGTGCCAGCAGTTCCACGGGACTAAACACCGGGGAGCTGTTTTTT. This codes for CASSSTGLNTGELFF.

V gene TRBV20-1 combines with J gene TRBJ2-7, with 13 positions matching TRBD2. V gave up 3 bases and J gave up 7 bases; unmatched junction bases: 3. The length of the CDR3 is 13 residues. Germline CDR1 reads DFQATT; CDR2 reads SNEGSKA (reference sequence). This chain's CDR3 is CSASGLAGVEQYF. CDR3 nucleotides: TGCAGTGCTAGTGGACTAGCGGGAGTGGAGCAGTACTTC.

This clone was counted a single time. The chain combines TRBV5-8 with TRBJ2-6; D may be TRBD1 (5 bases). The V and J ends lost 4 bases and 0 bases respectively, with 11 bases between them. Germline V gene data show CDR1 as SGHTS and CDR2 as YDEGEE. The CDR3 has 16 residues. CDR3 protein: CASSLEGVSGANVLTF. The CDR3 DNA sequence: TGTGCCAGCAGCCTGGAAGGGGTCTCTGGGGCCAACGTCCTGACTTTC. Full variable domain (outside the CDR3, taken from reference TRBV5-8 and TRBJ2-6): EAGVTQSPTHLIKTRGQQATLRCSPISGHTSVYWYQQALGLGLQFLLWYDEGEERNRGNFPPRFSGRQFPNYSSELNVNALELEDSALYLCASSLEGVSGANVLTFGAGSRLTVL.

This chain uses TRBV30 with TRBJ2-5; 8 bases match TRBD1. This CDR3 comprises 13 residues. The V segment lost 2 bases and the J segment 6 bases; nucleotides outside the gene matches: 5. Germline V lookup: CDR1 GTSNPN, CDR2 SVGIG (reference sequence). This CDR3 is CAWSRAGGKTQYF. The DNA for the CDR3 is TGTGCCTGGAGTCGGGCAGGGGGCAAGACCCAGTACTTC.

The chain carries TRBV9 and TRBJ2-3; 7 bases fit TRBD2. After removal of 0 bases from V and 2 bases from J, the junction contained 6 bases not matched to a gene. The CDR3 runs 16 residues. Germline CDR1 is SGDLS and CDR2 is YYNGEE. CDR3 sequence (DNA): TGTGCCAGCAGCGTAGGTAGCGGGTCCTCCACAGATACGCAGTATTTT. Amino acids: CASSVGSGSSTDTQYF.

This rearrangement joins TRBV18 to TRBJ2-3; 9 bases fit TRBD2. This CDR3 spans 16 amino acids. Unmatched junction bases numbered 3, after V lost 0 bases and J lost 2 bases. Looked up from germline, CDR1 is KGHSH and CDR2 is LQKENI. For the CDR3, the DNA is TGTGCCAGCTCACCACCATGGACTAGCGCCACAGATACGCAGTATTTT. Translated: CASSPPWTSATDTQYF. Using reference TRBV18 and TRBJ2-3 for the parts outside the CDR3, the full variable domain is NAGVMQNPRHLVRRRGQEARLRCSPMKGHSHVYWYRQLPEEGLKFMVYLQKENIIDESGMPKERFSAEFPKEGPSILRIQQVVRGDSAAYFCASSPPWTSATDTQYFGPGTRLTVL.